This is a list of T cell receptor beta chains from one sample in a study of cytomegalovirus exposure and HLA in healthy donors. Only in-frame clones appear in the TCRdb table, and some are missing; sequencing was by immunoSEQ multiplex PCR. The sample has roughly 120,000 clones, roughly 80% seen once; the top ten hold about 4.9%. Sequenced input: PBMCs. These receptors came from a man aged 50 or older in good health and CMV-seropositive. Each CDR3 is given with its conserved first and last residue. The D gene is left open where the match is weak. Clone sizes are given selectively: once, few, many, or a class where the clone is expanded.

J: TRBJ2-3; size: NA; V: TRBV4-2; D: NA; length: 14; CDR3: CASSLSESTDTQYF; DNA: TGTGCCAGCAGCCTTAGCGAAAGCACAGATACGCAGTATTTT
J: TRBJ2-7; size: NA; V: TRBV6-5; D: TRBD1; length: 15; CDR3: CASSYSGTATYEQYF; DNA: TGTGCCAGCAGTTACTCCGGGACAGCAACCTACGAGCAGTACTTC
J: TRBJ2-3; size: once; V: TRBV7-9; D: TRBD2; length: 13; CDR3: CASSIGGSDTQYF; DNA: TGTGCCAGCAGCATCGGGGGGTCCGATACGCAGTATTTT
J: TRBJ2-1; size: NA; V: TRBV19; D: TRBD2; length: 14; CDR3: CASSREVAYNEQFF; DNA: TGTGCCAGTAGTCGGGAGGTTGCATACAATGAGCAGTTCTTC
J: TRBJ2-1; size: NA; V: TRBV9; D: TRBD2; length: 15; CDR3: CASRPGLAGDFEQFF; DNA: TGTGCCAGCAGGCCGGGACTAGCGGGAGACTTTGAGCAGTTCTTC
J: TRBJ1-1; size: NA; V: TRBV25-1; D: TRBD1; length: 12; CDR3: CASSNRQGAAFF; DNA: TGTGCCAGCAGTAACCGACAGGGAGCAGCTTTCTTT
J: TRBJ2-7; size: NA; V: TRBV5-1; D: NA; length: 13; CDR3: CASSEGLTYEQYF; DNA: TGCGCCAGCAGTGAGGGCTTGACCTACGAGCAGTACTTC
J: TRBJ2-1; size: NA; V: TRBV2; D: NA; length: 13; CDR3: CASSEVSNNEQFF; DNA: TGTGCCAGCAGTGAGGTCAGTAACAATGAGCAGTTCTTC
J: TRBJ2-7; size: NA; V: TRBV30; D: TRBD1; length: 13; CDR3: CAWRKQGVYEQYF; DNA: TGTGCCTGGAGGAAACAGGGGGTCTACGAGCAGTACTTC
J: TRBJ2-7; size: once; V: TRBV29-1; D: NA; length: 11; CDR3: CSVESGDEQYF; DNA: TGCAGCGTTGAATCGGGTGACGAGCAGTACTTC
J: TRBJ2-1; size: NA; V: TRBV6-4; D: TRBD1; length: 15; CDR3: CASSNTGEAYNEQFF; DNA: TGTGCCAGCAGTAACACAGGGGAAGCCTACAATGAGCAGTTCTTC
J: TRBJ2-1; size: NA; V: TRBV19; D: TRBD2; length: 14; CDR3: CASSLRRLAYEQFF; DNA: TGTGCCAGTAGCCTTCGGAGACTAGCCTATGAGCAGTTCTTC
J: TRBJ1-2; size: NA; V: TRBV7-7; D: NA; length: 13; CDR3: CASSPGPGYGYTF; DNA: TGTGCTAGCAGCCCTGGTCCGGGATATGGCTACACCTTC
J: TRBJ1-2; size: NA; V: TRBV30; D: NA; length: 15; CDR3: CAWSVLLAGTGGYTF; DNA: TGTGCCTGGAGTGTCCTCCTCGCGGGGACCGGGGGCTACACCTTC
J: TRBJ2-5; size: NA; V: TRBV7-9; D: NA; length: 12; CDR3: CASTNAPETQYF; DNA: TGTGCCAGCACCAACGCGCCAGAGACCCAGTACTTC
J: TRBJ2-3; size: once; V: TRBV28; D: TRBD2; length: 15; CDR3: CASSLFLAGVDTQYF; DNA: TGTGCCAGCAGTTTATTCTTAGCGGGAGTGGATACGCAGTATTTT
J: TRBJ1-6; size: NA; V: TRBV28; D: NA; length: 17; CDR3: CASSPPGGVRGNSPLHF; DNA: TGTGCCAGCAGTCCACCCGGCGGGGTACGGGGGAATTCACCCCTCCACTTT
J: TRBJ2-2; size: NA; V: TRBV4-1; D: NA; length: 13; CDR3: CASSQAQVRELFF; DNA: TGCGCCAGCAGCCAAGCGCAGGTCCGGGAGCTGTTTTTT
J: TRBJ1-1; size: NA; V: TRBV5-1; D: TRBD1; length: 16; CDR3: CASSPGQGSLGTEAFF; DNA: TGCGCCAGCAGCCCTGGACAGGGGAGTTTAGGCACTGAAGCTTTCTTT
J: TRBJ1-2; size: NA; V: TRBV28; D: NA; length: 14; CDR3: CASSWEGLNYGYTF; DNA: TGTGCCAGCAGTTGGGAGGGGCTTAACTATGGCTACACCTTC
J: TRBJ2-1; size: NA; V: TRBV6-1; D: TRBD2; length: 21; CDR3: CASSEFRGLAGAAFSYNEQFF; DNA: TGTGCCAGCAGTGAATTTAGGGGACTAGCGGGGGCGGCGTTCTCCTACAATGAGCAGTTCTTC
J: TRBJ1-3; size: NA; V: TRBV11-2; D: NA; length: 12; CDR3: CASSLRVNTIYF; DNA: TGTGCCAGCAGCTTACGTGTAAACACCATATATTTT
J: TRBJ2-7; size: NA; V: TRBV6-1; D: NA; length: 15; CDR3: CASSEGRTVYYEQYF; DNA: TGTGCCAGCAGTGAAGGTCGGACAGTCTACTACGAGCAGTACTTC
J: TRBJ2-7; size: NA; V: TRBV5-3; D: TRBD2; length: 15; CDR3: CARSWGEGRWREQYF; DNA: TGTGCCAGAAGCTGGGGGGAGGGGAGGTGGCGCGAGCAGTACTTC
J: TRBJ2-7; size: NA; V: TRBV11-3; D: TRBD1; length: 15; CDR3: CASSQGGTGGNEQYF; DNA: TGTGCCAGCAGCCAGGGGGGAACAGGGGGCAACGAGCAGTACTTC
J: TRBJ2-5; size: NA; V: TRBV5-6; D: TRBD2; length: 17; CDR3: CASSLVDGTSEKETQYF; DNA: TGTGCCAGCAGCTTGGTGGATGGGACTAGCGAAAAAGAGACCCAGTACTTC
J: TRBJ2-1; size: once; V: TRBV5-1; D: NA; length: 13; CDR3: CASNGGAPDEQFF; DNA: TGCGCCAGCAATGGGGGGGCCCCCGATGAGCAGTTCTTC
J: TRBJ2-7; size: NA; V: TRBV11-1; D: TRBD1; length: 14; CDR3: CASSFQDRIYEQYF; DNA: TGTGCCAGCAGTTTTCAGGACAGGATCTACGAGCAGTACTTC
J: TRBJ1-6; size: NA; V: TRBV6-5; D: NA; length: 16; CDR3: CASSYSINREGGPLHF; DNA: TGTGCCAGCAGTTACTCGATCAACAGGGAAGGGGGACCCCTCCACTTT
J: TRBJ1-2; size: NA; V: TRBV7-2; D: TRBD1; length: 16; CDR3: CASSVPTGGAKDGYTF; DNA: TGTGCCAGCAGCGTCCCGACAGGGGGCGCAAAAGATGGCTACACCTTC
J: TRBJ2-4; size: NA; V: TRBV5-1; D: NA; length: 13; CDR3: CASSLAPGSGQYF; DNA: TGCGCCAGCAGCTTGGCTCCTGGTTCGGGTCAGTACTTC
J: TRBJ1-4; size: NA; V: TRBV7-9; D: NA; length: 15; CDR3: CASSLARRKAEKLFF; DNA: TGTGCCAGCAGCTTAGCGAGGAGGAAGGCTGAAAAACTGTTTTTT
J: TRBJ2-7; size: once; V: TRBV9; D: TRBD1; length: 14; CDR3: CASSVGQGGYEQYF; DNA: TGTGCCAGCAGCGTCGGACAGGGGGGCTACGAGCAGTACTTC
J: TRBJ1-2; size: once; V: TRBV6-1; D: NA; length: 14; CDR3: CASSEGGGHYGYTF; DNA: TGTGCCAGCAGTGAAGGGGGGGGTCACTATGGCTACACCTTC
J: TRBJ2-1; size: NA; V: TRBV30; D: NA; length: 15; CDR3: CAWSIRGHLYNEQFF; DNA: TGTGCCTGGAGTATCCGGGGACACCTATACAATGAGCAGTTCTTC
J: TRBJ2-5; size: NA; V: TRBV7-7; D: TRBD1; length: 13; CDR3: CASSGQGGETQYF; DNA: TGTGCCAGCTCGGGACAGGGTGGGGAGACCCAGTACTTC
J: TRBJ2-7; size: NA; V: TRBV7-2; D: NA; length: 14; CDR3: CASSLFQEGYEQYF; DNA: TGTGCCAGCAGCTTATTCCAGGAGGGGTACGAGCAGTACTTC
J: TRBJ1-1; size: medium-sized; V: TRBV6-5; D: NA; length: 12; CDR3: CASSFQGTEAFF; DNA: TGTGCCAGCAGCTTCCAGGGCACTGAAGCTTTCTTT